Following are 4 T cell receptor beta chains from one sample sequenced in a study of blood T cell repertoires in COVID-19 (dated by TCRdb to about 2020). Library preparation used the immunoSEQ multiplex PCR assay. Here the immuneACCESS table is served through TCRdb, limited to in-frame sequences with V and J called. Missing clones are a known gap in these copies; in checked studies unresolved V genes cover under half, and the rest lacks a known reason. The sample has around 230,000 clones on record, 75% to 85% of them singletons. Approximately 2% of the sample is in the top ten clones. Sample: peripheral blood. These receptors were obtained from a middle-aged man who had recovered from COVID-19.

The V gene is TRBV19, the J gene TRBJ2-2, with 9 bases lining up with TRBD2. The J segment lost 9 bases and the V segment lost 6 bases, leaving 8 bases of the junction unmatched. Germline V gene lookup returns CDR1 LNHDA and CDR2 SQIVND (reference sequence). There are 14 residues in the CDR3. This chain's CDR3 is CASRVMGLARELFF. The CDR3 DNA reads as TGTGCCAGTAGGGTTATGGGACTAGCCCGGGAGCTGTTTTTT.

The chain employs TRBV5-1 and TRBJ2-1, with D possibly being TRBD1 (6 bases). V dropped 3 bases and J dropped 2 bases, with 15 bases sitting between them. The germline CDR1 and CDR2 sequences are SGHRS and YFSETQ. The length of the CDR3 is 16 residues. CDR3: CASSSAPGATYNEQFF. The CDR3, as DNA: TGCGCCAGCAGCTCCGCGCCAGGGGCAACCTACAATGAGCAGTTCTTC.

The rearrangement uses TRBV7-6 and TRBJ2-2; no firm D call. Germline V gives CDR1 SGHVS, CDR2 FNYEAQ. The germline V and J ends were trimmed by 0 bases and 6 bases, with 5 bases remaining between them. This CDR3 region has 13 residues. CDR3 sequence (DNA): TGTGCCAGCAGCTTAGCGCGATCCGGGGAGCTGTTTTTT. Its protein product is CASSLARSGELFF.

This clone was recorded only once. The identical CDR3 is also encoded by other nucleotide sequences in the sample. The rearrangement uses TRBV29-1 and TRBJ2-7; D is undetermined. Trimming cost V 7 bases and J 2 bases, with 12 bases left between them. This CDR3 has 12 residues. Germline-derived CDR1 and CDR2 are SQVTM and ANQGSEA. CDR3 loop: CSGGGSTYEQYF. The CDR3 region has the DNA TGCAGCGGAGGTGGCAGCACCTACGAGCAGTACTTC.